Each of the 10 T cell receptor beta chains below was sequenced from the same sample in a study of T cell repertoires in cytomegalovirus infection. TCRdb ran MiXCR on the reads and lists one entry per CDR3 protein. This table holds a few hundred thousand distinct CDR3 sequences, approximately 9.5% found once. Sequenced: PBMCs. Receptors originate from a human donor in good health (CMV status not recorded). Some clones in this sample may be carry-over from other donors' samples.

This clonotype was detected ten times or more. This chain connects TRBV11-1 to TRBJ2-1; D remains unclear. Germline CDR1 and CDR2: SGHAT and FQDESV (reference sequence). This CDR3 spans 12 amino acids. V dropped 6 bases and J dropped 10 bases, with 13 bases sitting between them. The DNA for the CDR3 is TGTGCCAGCAGGCCGCCGGGCACGGAGCAGTTCTTC. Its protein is CASRPPGTEQFF.

This chain's CDR3 is CASSPVGAGEAFF. CDR3 nucleotide sequence: TGTGCCAGCAGCCCCGTAGGGGCAGGTGAAGCTTTCTTT. This chain connects TRBV7-2 to TRBJ1-1, with D tentatively TRBD1 (5 bases). There are 13 residues in the CDR3. CDR1 is SGHTA and CDR2 is FQGNSA in the germline V gene. V was pared by 5 bases and J by 7 bases, with 14 bases between.

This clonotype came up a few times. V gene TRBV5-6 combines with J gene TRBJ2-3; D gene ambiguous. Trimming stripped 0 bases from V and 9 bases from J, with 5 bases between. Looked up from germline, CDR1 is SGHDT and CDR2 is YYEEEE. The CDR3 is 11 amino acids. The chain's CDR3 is CASSLEITQYF. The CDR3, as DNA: TGTGCCAGCAGCTTGGAGATCACGCAGTATTTT.

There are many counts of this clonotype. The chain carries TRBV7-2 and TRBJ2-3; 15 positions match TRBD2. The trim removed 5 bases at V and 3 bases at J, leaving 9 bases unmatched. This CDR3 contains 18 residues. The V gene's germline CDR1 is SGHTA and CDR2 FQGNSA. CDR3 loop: CASSALRTSGRATDTQYF. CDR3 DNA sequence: TGTGCCAGCAGCGCGTTACGGACTAGCGGGAGGGCTACAGATACGCAGTATTTT.

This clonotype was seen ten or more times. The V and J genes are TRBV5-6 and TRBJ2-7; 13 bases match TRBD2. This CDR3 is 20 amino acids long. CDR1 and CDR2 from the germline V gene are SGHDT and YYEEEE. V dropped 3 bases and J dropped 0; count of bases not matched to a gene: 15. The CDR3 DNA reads TGTGCCAGCAGCTCCAACTCGGGACTAGCGGGACTCCTGAGCTCCTACGAGCAGTACTTC. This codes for CASSSNSGLAGLLSSYEQYF. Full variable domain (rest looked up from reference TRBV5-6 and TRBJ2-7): DAGVTQSPTHLIKTRGQQVTLRCSPKSGHDTVSWYQQALGQGPQFIFQYYEEEERQRGNFPDRFSGHQFPNYSSELNVNALLLGDSALYLCASSSNSGLAGLLSSYEQYFGPGTRLTVT.

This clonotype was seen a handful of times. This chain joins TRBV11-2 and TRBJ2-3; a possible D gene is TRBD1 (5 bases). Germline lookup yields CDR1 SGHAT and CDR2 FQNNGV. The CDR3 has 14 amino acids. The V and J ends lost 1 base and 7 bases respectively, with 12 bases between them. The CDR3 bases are TGTGCCAGCAGCTTAGCCAGGGCGGAATATACGCAGTATTTT. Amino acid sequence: CASSLARAEYTQYF.

The CDR3 region has the DNA TGTGCCAGCAGCTTAGATCCAATTAGGCCTACCCAGCACCAAATAGACACCGGGGAGCTGTTTTTT. This encodes CASSLDPIRPTQHQIDTGELFF. The V and J genes are TRBV7-2 and TRBJ2-2, with unresolved D. Trimming took off 1 base at V and 3 bases at J, with 30 bases between the two ends. Germline V CDR1 and CDR2: SGHTA, FQGNSA. This CDR3 contains 22 residues.

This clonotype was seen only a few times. CDR3 loop: CASSRRDRVTEAFF. The CDR3 region has the DNA TGTGCCAGCAGCCGCCGGGACAGGGTCACTGAAGCTTTCTTT. The chain uses TRBV7-9 and TRBJ1-1, with 9 bases that match TRBD1. This CDR3 region has 14 residues. Germline V gives CDR1 SEHNR, CDR2 FQNEAQ (reference sequence). J lost 4 bases, V lost 5 bases, and 5 bases had no gene match. Variable domain in full (rest from reference TRBV7-9 and TRBJ1-1): DTGVSQNPRHKITKRGQNVTFRCDPISEHNRLYWYRQTLGQGPEFLTYFQNEAQLEKSRLLSDRFSAERPKGSFSTLEIQRTEQGDSAMYLCASSRRDRVTEAFFGQGTRLTVV.

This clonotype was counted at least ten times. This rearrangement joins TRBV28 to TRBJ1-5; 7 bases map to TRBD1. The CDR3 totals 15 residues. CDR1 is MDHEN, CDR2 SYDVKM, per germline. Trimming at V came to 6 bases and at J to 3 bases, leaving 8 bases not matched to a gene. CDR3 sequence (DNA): TGTGCCAGCAGCCCCTCGGGACAGATCAATCAGCCCCAGCATTTT. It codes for CASSPSGQINQPQHF.

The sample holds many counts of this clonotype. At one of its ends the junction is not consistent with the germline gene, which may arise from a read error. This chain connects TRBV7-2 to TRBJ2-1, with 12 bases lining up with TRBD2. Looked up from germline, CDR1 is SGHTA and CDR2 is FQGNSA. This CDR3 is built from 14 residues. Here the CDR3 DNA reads TGTGCCAGCAGCCTAGCGGGAGGGCCCCATGAGCAGTTCTTC. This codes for CASSLAGGPHEQFF.